The 32 T cell receptor beta chains presented below share a single source sample, sequenced in a study of tissue T cells after allogeneic stem cell transplantation. Produced via immunoSEQ multiplex PCR; TCRdb's table is partial and in-frame only. Altogether several thousand clones are present, roughly 45% being singletons, with the ten largest covering approximately 1.9%. Time point described: mouse harvest day 7 after allogeneic transplant. Tail vein injection delivered 10^7 T-cell-depleted bone marrow cells and 10^6 splenic CD5+ T cells. Material for sequencing was skin. The origin of the receptors is a female BALB/c mouse given C57BL/6 T cells with graft-versus-host disease after an allogeneic hematopoietic cell transplant.

Worth noting for this clone: Gene names and germline match the mouse. Read data end 1 residue before the CDR3 end; the end is taken from the germline J gene. The chain carries TRBV23 and TRBJ2-2; no check of the table's D call, TRBD2, against the DNA was made. The CDR3 contains 16 residues. From germline, CDR1 is KGHTA and CDR2 FQNQQP. The chain's CDR3 is CSSSQWGGSNTGQLYF. CDR3 bases read: TGCTCCAGCAGTCAATGGGGGGGTTCAAACACCGGGCAGCTCTAC.

Comments on this clone: Genes and germline are mouse. The read stops 1 residue short of the end of the CDR3; the missing end is completed from the germline J gene. This sequence joins TRBV23 and TRBJ2-2; the table's D call of TRBD2 was not tested on the DNA. Germline V gene lookup returns CDR1 KGHTA and CDR2 FQNQQP. The CDR3 totals 14 residues. This CDR3 is CSSSPTANTGQLYF. Partial CDR3 DNA: TGCTCCAGCAGTCCGACTGCAAACACCGGGCAGCTCTAC.

This clone was observed a handful of times. Gene names follow the mouse nomenclature. CDR3 bases read: TGTGCCAGCAGTGACCGGGACAGGGGGTCCTATGAACAGTAC. This gives the protein CASSDRDRGSYEQY. The CDR3 reads in full as CASSDRDRGSYEQYF. The chain employs TRBV13-1 and TRBJ2-7; 11 nucleotides match TRBD1. Coverage ceases 1 residue before the CDR3 finishes, and the germline J gene fills in the end. Germline CDR1 is NSHNY and CDR2 is SYGAGN. The length of the CDR3 is 15 residues. V was pared by 2 bases and J by 1 base, with 2 bases of the junction left unmatched.

This clone was counted a few times. The genes and germline here are from mouse. The observed sequence ends 1 residue before the CDR3 terminus, with the missing tail filled in from the germline J gene. V is TRBV26 and J is TRBJ1-1, with D possibly being TRBD1 (5 bases). Trimming cost V 5 bases and J 3 bases, with 7 bases left between them. Germline values: CDR1 KGHPV, CDR2 FQNQEV (reference sequence). This CDR3 has 12 amino acids. CDR3 protein: CASSRQYTEVFF. The sequenced part of the CDR3 DNA is TGTGCCAGCAGTAGACAGTACACAGAAGTCTTC.

In regard to this clone: Gene names are the mouse ones. With the read ending 1 residue before the CDR3 end, the germline J gene is used to fill in that end. The rearrangement uses TRBV26 and TRBJ1-1; unclear D gene. Germline CDR1 reads KGHPV; CDR2 reads FQNQEV (reference sequence). V gave up 0 bases and J gave up 0 bases, with 8 bases separating them. This CDR3 comprises 15 residues. The CDR3 sequence is CASSLSHSANTEVFF. The CDR3 DNA, read in part, is TGTGCCAGCAGTCTGTCCCACAGTGCAAACACAGAAGTCTTC.

The sample holds a few counts of this clone. Any gene name here is a mouse gene name. From the germline J gene comes the end of the CDR3, since the read stops 1 residue before it. The rearrangement links TRBV13-2 to TRBJ1-6; TRBD1 matches at 7 bases. TRBJ1-6 is filed as an ORF, its function uncertain. CDR1 NNHNN and CDR2 SYGAGS come from the germline V gene (reference sequence). V lost 0 bases to trimming and J lost 7 bases; unmatched junction nucleotides: 4. This CDR3 comprises 15 residues. CDR3 in amino acids: CASGDAGRGNSPLYF. The sequenced part of the CDR3 DNA is TGTGCCAGCGGTGATGCTGGCAGGGGGAATTCGCCCCTCTAC.

This clone was counted a few times. Any gene name here is a mouse gene name. The read finishes 1 residue shy of the CDR3 end, and the germline J gene is used to complete it. This rearrangement joins TRBV13-2 to TRBJ2-5, with 10 bases identical to TRBD2. J gave up 0 bases and V 0 bases, and 4 bases lay outside the gene matches. Germline V gene sequence: CDR1 NNHNN, CDR2 SYGAGS (reference sequence). CDR3 size: 17 residues. CDR3 loop: CASGDALGGQNQDTQYF. Partial CDR3 DNA: TGTGCCAGCGGTGATGCTCTGGGGGGGCAGAACCAAGACACCCAGTAC.

This clone has just a few counts. Gene names follow the mouse nomenclature. The observed sequence ends 1 residue before the CDR3 terminus, with the missing tail filled in from the germline J gene. The chain has TRBV3 and TRBJ2-3; D not certain. Germline CDR1 and CDR2: SNHLY and FYNGKV (reference sequence). Trimming cost V 6 bases and J 0 bases, with 7 bases left between them. The CDR3 spans 13 residues. CDR3 region: CASRQTSAETLYF. The covered CDR3 bases are TGTGCCAGCAGGCAGACTAGTGCAGAAACGCTGTAT.

This clone was seen a handful of times. Germline and genes: mouse. The CDR3 end is not reached by the read, which stops 1 residue before it; the germline J gene fills it in. The V call is TRBV3, the J call TRBJ2-3; D possibly matches TRBD1 or TRBD2 (5 bases each). V lost 1 base, J lost 2 bases, and 7 bases lay in between. Germline values: CDR1 SNHLY, CDR2 FYNGKV (reference sequence). The CDR3 covers 14 residues. The DNA read from the CDR3 is TGTGCCAGCAGCTTAGGGGGGTTTGCAGAAACGCTGTAT. Translation gives CASSLGGFAETLY. The complete CDR3 protein is CASSLGGFAETLYF.

Note on this clone: The gene names here belong to mouse. Read coverage stops 1 residue before the CDR3 terminus; the germline J gene supplies the remainder. The V and J genes are TRBV16 and TRBJ2-7, with D maybe TRBD1 (6 bases). V was clipped by 5 bases and J by 3 bases, with 8 bases between them. CDR3 length equals 12 residues. Germline V gene sequence: CDR1 SGHSA, CDR2 FRNQAP. The CDR3 here is CASSRDIYEQYF. The CDR3 bases that were read are TGTGCAAGCAGCCGGGACATCTATGAACAGTAC.

This clone was counted between two and nine times. The gene names given are mouse names. The DNA read from the CDR3 is TGCTCCAGCAGTCAAGACTGGGGGTATGCTGAGCAGTTC. Translated: CSSSQDWGYAEQF. The entire CDR3 protein reads CSSSQDWGYAEQFF. The chain has TRBV23 and TRBJ2-1; the table calls TRBD2, which could not be checked here. The sequence runs out 1 residue before the end of the CDR3; the remainder is reconstructed from the germline J gene. This CDR3 has 14 residues. Germline CDR1 KGHTA, CDR2 FQNQQP.

Of note for this clone: Gene names are the mouse ones. The missing CDR3 end, 1 residue past where the read stops, is filled in from the germline J gene. The rearrangement uses TRBV16 and TRBJ1-2; a weak D match, TRBD1 (5 bases). Trimming shortened V by 4 bases and J by 2 bases, and 5 bases separated the two germline ends. The CDR3 loop spans 12 amino acids. CDR1 is SGHSA, CDR2 FRNQAP, per germline. Incomplete CDR3 DNA: TGTGCAAGCAGCTGGGGGAACTCCGACTACACC. This codes for CASSWGNSDYT. The CDR3 as a whole reads CASSWGNSDYTF.

Notes on this clone: Germline and genes here are mouse. The sequenced fragment ends 1 residue before the CDR3 boundary, so the rest is inferred from the germline J gene. V usage is TRBV20 and J usage is TRBJ2-5; D gene ambiguous. V gave up 3 bases and J gave up 0 bases, with 7 bases separating them. CDR3 length equals 13 residues. In germline, CDR1 is GFQATS, CDR2 STVNSAI. CDR3: CGARLFNQDTQYF. The sequenced part of the CDR3 DNA is TGTGGTGCTAGACTCTTTAACCAAGACACCCAGTAC.

About this clone itself: The gene names given are mouse names. The CDR3 end lies 1 residue beyond the end of the read and is filled in from the germline J gene. The rearrangement joins TRBV15 to TRBJ2-3; D gene unclear. Trimming removed 3 bases at V and 0 bases at J, with 7 bases between. Germline CDR1 and CDR2: SGHND and FRSKSL. The CDR3 has 14 amino acids. Partial CDR3 DNA: TGTGCCAGCAGTTTTACTCCTAGTGCAGAAACGCTGTAT. Translated, it gives CASSFTPSAETLY. The full CDR3 reads CASSFTPSAETLYF.

This clone was found a few times. Germline and genes: mouse. The CDR3 end lies 1 residue beyond the end of the read and is filled in from the germline J gene. This chain connects TRBV16 to TRBJ2-1, with D possibly TRBD1 on 6 matching bases. This CDR3 is 15 amino acids long. With 4 bases removed from V and 0 bases from J, the gap between germline ends came to 10 bases. Germline loops: CDR1 SGHSA, CDR2 FRNQAP. CDR3: CASSSRQDNYAEQFF. The CDR3 bases that were read are TGTGCAAGCAGCTCCCGACAGGATAACTATGCTGAGCAGTTC.

In the case of this clone: Gene names denote mouse genes. Read sequence stops 1 residue before the CDR3 end, and the germline J gene provides the missing end. This chain joins TRBV16 and TRBJ2-4; TRBD2 agrees at 9 bases. The CDR3 sequence is 15 residues long. Germline V lookup: CDR1 SGHSA, CDR2 FRNQAP. V gave up 6 bases and J gave up 0 bases; unmatched junction bases: 4. Incomplete CDR3 DNA: TGTGCAAGCAGAGCTGGGGGGGATAGTCAAAACACCTTGTAC. It encodes CASRAGGDSQNTLY. The whole CDR3 protein reads CASRAGGDSQNTLYF.

Concerning this clone: The gene names here belong to mouse. Read sequence stops 1 residue before the CDR3 end, and the germline J gene provides the missing end. This chain joins TRBV13-2 and TRBJ1-1, with TRBD1 as a possible D gene (6 bases). V gave up 4 bases and J gave up 0 bases, with 13 bases separating them. The CDR3 runs to 15 residues. CDR1 is NNHNN and CDR2 is SYGAGS in the germline V gene (reference sequence). Incomplete CDR3 DNA: TGTGCCAGCGGTCAATCCGGGACAACAAACACAGAAGTCTTC. Amino acid sequence: CASGQSGTTNTEVF. In full, the CDR3 reads CASGQSGTTNTEVFF.

This clone has just a few counts. Gene and germline names: mouse. The sequence runs out 1 residue before the end of the CDR3; the remainder is reconstructed from the germline J gene. V and J are TRBV2 and TRBJ1-1; perhaps TRBD1 as D (5 bases). Trimming shortened V by 0 bases and J by 1 base, and 6 bases separated the two germline ends. The CDR3 runs to 14 residues. Germline V gene data show CDR1 as LGHNA and CDR2 as YSYQKL. The part of the CDR3 DNA that was read is TGTGCCAGCAGCCAAGATAGGGGAAACACAGAAGTCTTC. Encoded protein: CASSQDRGNTEVF. The whole CDR3 is CASSQDRGNTEVFF.

Concerning this clone: Mouse germline and gene names are used. The CDR3 end is not reached by the read, which stops 1 residue before it; the germline J gene fills it in. The chain links TRBV12-2 to TRBJ2-4, with D perhaps matching TRBD1 (5 bases). Germline CDR1 and CDR2: SGHLS and HYDKME. This CDR3 comprises 13 residues. Between the trimmed V and J ends, which lost 2 bases and 2 bases, there was a span of 7 bases. The CDR3 DNA, read in part, is TGTGCCAGCTCTCAGACAGATCAAAACACCTTGTAC. The encoded protein is CASSQTDQNTLY. The whole CDR3 is CASSQTDQNTLYF.

Comments on this clone: The genes and germline here are from mouse. The read is 1 residue too short to cover the CDR3 end, so that end is filled in from the germline J gene. The V call is TRBV19, the J call TRBJ2-7; D is perhaps TRBD1 or TRBD2 (5 bases each). CDR1 and CDR2 (germline): FNHDT, SITEND (reference sequence). The CDR3 totals 12 residues. V lost 3 bases and J 2 bases, leaving 6 bases between the germline ends. CDR3 bases read: TGTGCCAGCAGTACGGGACCCTATGAACAGTAC. This gives the protein CASSTGPYEQY. The whole CDR3 protein reads CASSTGPYEQYF.

This clone was counted a single time. Germline and genes: mouse. Read sequence stops 1 residue before the CDR3 end, and the germline J gene provides the missing end. The gene calls are TRBV15 and TRBJ2-2; a weak D match, TRBD1 (6 bases). V lost 7 bases, J lost 1 base, and 10 bases lay in between. Germline lookup yields CDR1 SGHND and CDR2 FRSKSL. The CDR3 is 14 residues long. CDR3 DNA, as far as it was read: TGTGCCAGCAATCTACAGGGAAACACCGGGCAGCTCTAC. Its translation: CASNLQGNTGQLY. The full CDR3 protein is CASNLQGNTGQLYF.

Within the sample, this clone is medium-sized. Mouse gene names and germline throughout. The CDR3 end falls 1 residue outside the read, so it is completed with the germline J gene. This sequence joins TRBV13-1 and TRBJ2-5, with 11 bases aligning to TRBD2. V shed 3 bases and J 7 bases; nucleotides not matched to a gene: 7. CDR1 and CDR2 from the germline V gene are NSHNY and SYGAGN. CDR3 length: 15 residues. The covered CDR3 bases are TGTGCCAGCAGTGGAACTGGGGGGGCGCTGAACACCCAGTAC. Protein product: CASSGTGGALNTQY. The entire CDR3 protein reads CASSGTGGALNTQYF.

This clone was seen once. The listed genes are named as in mouse. The CDR3 end lies 1 residue beyond the end of the read and is filled in from the germline J gene. V is TRBV2 and J is TRBJ2-4; TRBD2 aligns across 11 bases. The CDR3 is made up of 15 amino acids. CDR1 and CDR2 from the germline V gene are LGHNA and YSYQKL. Trimming took 5 bases from V and 0 from J; bases not matched to a gene: 1. CDR3 amino acids: CASSGTGGSQNTLYF. The sequenced part of the CDR3 DNA is TGTGCCAGCAGCGGGACTGGGGGTAGTCAAAACACCTTGTAC.

This clone was detected only a few times. Germline and genes: mouse. The CDR3 end lies 1 residue beyond the end of the read and is filled in from the germline J gene. This rearrangement joins TRBV26 to TRBJ1-3; 9 bases line up with TRBD1. CDR1 and CDR2 (germline): KGHPV, FQNQEV (reference sequence). Unmatched junction bases numbered 4, after V lost 6 bases and J lost 1 base. This CDR3 is 15 amino acids long. Here the CDR3 reads CASSPGTGSGNTLYF. The CDR3 bases that were read are TGTGCCAGCAGCCCCGGGACAGGGTCTGGAAATACGCTCTAT.

A word on this clone: The gene names here belong to mouse. The read ends 1 residue shy of where the CDR3 ends; the end is completed using the germline J gene. This chain connects TRBV26 to TRBJ1-1; D ambiguous. CDR3 length: 13 amino acids. V lost 2 bases and J lost 1, with 5 bases in between. CDR1 is KGHPV and CDR2 is FQNQEV in the germline V gene (reference sequence). Partial CDR3 DNA: TGTGCCAGCAGTCTGCCAGGGAACACAGAAGTCTTC. It specifies CASSLPGNTEVF. The CDR3 in full is CASSLPGNTEVFF.

This clone was observed once. Genes here carry mouse names. CDR3 DNA, as far as it was read: TGTGCCAGCAGCAGGGGGGGCGGGGACACCCAGTAC. It is translated as CASSRGGGDTQY. The CDR3 reads in full as CASSRGGGDTQYF. This chain uses TRBV3 with TRBJ2-5; 8 nucleotides align to TRBD2. The read terminates 1 residue before the CDR3 end, so the remaining end is supplied by the germline J gene. Germline CDR1 is SNHLY and CDR2 is FYNGKV (reference sequence). This CDR3 contains 13 residues. V gave up 5 bases and J gave up 6 bases; unmatched junction bases: 4.

This clone was recorded a few times. Germline and genes: mouse. The read finishes 1 residue shy of the CDR3 end, and the germline J gene is used to complete it. The V and J genes are TRBV26 and TRBJ1-4; D remains unclear. This CDR3 has 14 residues. Germline V gene data show CDR1 as KGHPV and CDR2 as FQNQEV (reference sequence). Trimming shortened V by 3 bases and J by 0 bases, and 5 bases separated the two germline ends. The CDR3 here is CASSLTFSNERLFF. Partial CDR3 DNA: TGTGCCAGCAGTCTTACATTTTCCAACGAAAGATTATTT.

Of note for this clone: Germline and genes here are mouse. The read gets to within 1 residue of the CDR3 end, and the germline J gene fills in the rest. The J gene is TRBJ2-7, the V gene TRBV16, with 7 bases lining up with TRBD2. The J segment lost 0 bases and the V segment lost 3 bases, leaving 2 bases of the junction unmatched. Per the germline V gene, CDR1 is SGHSA and CDR2 is FRNQAP. This CDR3 spans 14 amino acids. The CDR3 region is CASSLGGSSYEQYF. Incomplete CDR3 DNA: TGTGCAAGCAGCTTGGGGGGGAGCTCCTATGAACAGTAC. The whole variable domain, remainder taken from reference TRBV16 and TRBJ2-7, is NAGVIQTPRHKVTGKGQEATLWCEPISGHSAVFWYRQTIVQGLEFLTYFRNQAPIDDSGMPKERFSAQMPNQSHSTLKIQSTQPQDSAVYLCASSLGGSSYEQYFGPGTRLTVL.

With regard to this clone: Gene names denote mouse genes. The read falls 1 residue short of the CDR3 end, and the missing part is taken from the germline J gene. This chain connects TRBV26 to TRBJ2-2, with 12 positions matching TRBD2. Trimming at V came to 4 bases and at J to 6 bases, leaving 3 bases not matched to a gene. Germline CDR1 KGHPV, CDR2 FQNQEV (reference sequence). The length of the CDR3 is 15 residues. The CDR3 is CASSPGTGGSGQLYF. The DNA read from the CDR3 is TGTGCCAGCAGTCCCGGGACTGGGGGGTCCGGGCAGCTCTAC.

Comment on this clone: The gene names given are mouse names. The CDR3 end lies 1 residue beyond the end of the read and is filled in from the germline J gene. V and J are TRBV3 and TRBJ2-7, with 7 bases aligning to TRBD2. Germline V lookup: CDR1 SNHLY, CDR2 FYNGKV (reference sequence). V lost 4 bases, J lost 0 bases, and 3 bases stayed unmatched. There are 14 residues in the CDR3. CDR3 DNA (partial): TGTGCCAGCAGCTACTGGGGAAGCTCCTATGAACAGTAC. It translates to CASSYWGSSYEQY. The whole CDR3 protein reads CASSYWGSSYEQYF.

Concerning this clone itself: The gene names given are mouse names. The read terminates 1 residue ahead of where the CDR3 ends, so the germline J gene completes it. This chain connects TRBV26 to TRBJ2-4; possible D gene TRBD2, 5 bases. Per the germline V gene, CDR1 is KGHPV and CDR2 is FQNQEV (reference sequence). The CDR3 has 14 amino acids. V lost 6 bases to trimming and J lost 0 bases, with 10 bases between them. CDR3 bases read: TGTGCCAGCAGCCTGGGCAATAGTCAAAACACCTTGTAC. Its protein is CASSLGNSQNTLY. From start to end, the CDR3 is CASSLGNSQNTLYF.

The table lists this clone with a few counts. Here the gene names and germline are mouse. The CDR3 is cut off 1 residue early in the read; its end comes from the germline J gene. The chain uses TRBV26 and TRBJ2-5; D remains ambiguous. Germline CDR1 KGHPV, CDR2 FQNQEV (reference sequence). CDR3 length equals 12 residues. V was trimmed by 4 bases and J by 3 bases, leaving 5 bases between them. The covered CDR3 bases are TGTGCCAGCAGTCGATCTCAAGACACCCAGTAC. Its translation is CASSRSQDTQY. The CDR3, in full, reads CASSRSQDTQYF.